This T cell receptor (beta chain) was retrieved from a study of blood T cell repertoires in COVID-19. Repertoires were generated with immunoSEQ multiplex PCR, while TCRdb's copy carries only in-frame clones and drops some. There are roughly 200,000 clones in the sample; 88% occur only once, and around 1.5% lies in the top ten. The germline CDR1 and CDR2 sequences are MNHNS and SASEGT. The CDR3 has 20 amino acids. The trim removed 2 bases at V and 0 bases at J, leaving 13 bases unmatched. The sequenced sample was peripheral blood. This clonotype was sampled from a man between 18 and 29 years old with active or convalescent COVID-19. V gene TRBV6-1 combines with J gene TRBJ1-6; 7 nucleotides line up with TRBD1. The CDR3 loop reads CASSENPMDRLSSYNSPLHF. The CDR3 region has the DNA TGTGCCAGCAGTGAAAATCCGATGGACAGGTTAAGCTCCTATAATTCACCCCTCCACTTT.